This entry concerns a single TCR beta chain. The data stem from a study of blood T cell repertoires in COVID-19. For the study at large: Sample material is recorded as cDNA or gDNA derived from T cells, B-cell-depleted T cells, or PBMCs.

Source study methods: Amplification of reference gene primers provided the estimated nucleated cell counts. The method was immunoSEQ multiplex PCR; TCRdb's version includes in-frame clones alone and lacks a portion of them. The V and J calls and clone size were taken over from that table, and D and trimming were inferred from the DNA. The data hold approximately 80,000 clones, with about 81% observed a single time. Germline V gene data show CDR1 as LNHNV and CDR2 as YYDKDF (reference sequence). Trimming took 3 bases from V and 7 from J, leaving 10 bases between them. This CDR3 contains 13 residues. Sequencing was carried out using peripheral blood. The chain carries TRBV15 and TRBJ1-5, with D possibly being TRBD1 (6 bases). This TCR derives from a human donor in a cohort sampled during active COVID-19. CDR3 DNA sequence: TGTGCCACCAGCAGTCAGGGGTTGCAGCCCCAGCATTTT. This codes for CATSSQGLQPQHF.